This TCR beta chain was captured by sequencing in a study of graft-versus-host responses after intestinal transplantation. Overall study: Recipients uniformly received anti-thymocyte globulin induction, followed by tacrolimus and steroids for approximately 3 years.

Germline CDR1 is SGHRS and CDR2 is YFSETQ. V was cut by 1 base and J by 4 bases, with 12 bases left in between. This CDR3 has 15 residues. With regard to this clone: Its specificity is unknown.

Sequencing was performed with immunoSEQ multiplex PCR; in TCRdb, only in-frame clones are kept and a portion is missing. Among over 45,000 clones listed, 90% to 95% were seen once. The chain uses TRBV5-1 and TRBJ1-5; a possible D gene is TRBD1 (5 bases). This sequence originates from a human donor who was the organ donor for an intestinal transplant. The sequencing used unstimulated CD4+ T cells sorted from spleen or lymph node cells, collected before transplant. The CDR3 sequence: CASSLRGTTNQPQHF. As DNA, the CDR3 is TGCGCCAGCAGCTTGCGGGGGACGACAAATCAGCCCCAGCATTTT.